These 32 T cell receptor beta chains were sequenced from one sample in a study of blood T cell repertoires in COVID-19. Using immunoSEQ multiplex PCR, the repertoire was profiled, and TCRdb retains in-frame clones only, with some absent. The sample shows some 270,000 clones, 80% to 90% of them seen only once. Sequencing was performed on PBMCs or T cells enriched from blood (not recorded which). All receptors derive from a woman aged 40 to 50 who had been exposed to COVID-19.

CDR3 loop: CASSYSSGRSSPLHF. CDR3 bases: TGTGCCAGCAGTTACTCGAGCGGCAGGAGTTCACCCCTCCACTTT. The chain employs TRBV6-5 and TRBJ1-6; D is uncertain. CDR3 length: 15 amino acids. Germline loops: CDR1 MNHEY, CDR2 SVGAGI. Between the trimmed V and J ends, which lost 0 bases and 9 bases, there was a span of 12 bases.

This chain uses TRBV6-5 with TRBJ1-2; 8 nucleotides match TRBD1. Unmatched junction bases numbered 9, after V lost 4 bases and J lost 8 bases. Germline V gene lookup returns CDR1 MNHEY and CDR2 SVGAGI. The CDR3 extends over 14 amino acids. CDR3 coding DNA: TGTGCCAGCAGTTCATGGACAGGGTATTTGGGCTACACCTTC. This codes for CASSSWTGYLGYTF.

J is TRBJ1-2 and V is TRBV7-9, with 7 bases lining up with TRBD1. The V segment lost 3 bases and the J segment 2 bases; nucleotides outside the gene matches: 6. CDR1 and CDR2 (germline): SEHNR, FQNEAQ (reference sequence). The CDR3 length is 15 residues. The CDR3 region has the DNA TGTGCCAGCAGCTTGACAGGGAGCCCCAACTATGGCTACACCTTC. It translates to CASSLTGSPNYGYTF.

The chain recombines TRBV30 with TRBJ2-1; 8 nucleotides agree with TRBD2. The CDR3 is made up of 11 amino acids. In germline, CDR1 is GTSNPN, CDR2 SVGIG (reference sequence). V trimming: 7 bases; J trimming: 15 bases; junction bases outside the gene matches: 11. The CDR3 sequence is CALPGAGVWFF. CDR3 bases: TGTGCCTTACCTGGAGCGGGAGTGTGGTTCTTC.

Comments on this clone: Germline and junction disagree at one end, which may indicate a read error. The chain couples TRBV2 to TRBJ2-7; TRBD2 matches at 13 bases. Germline-derived CDR1 and CDR2 are SNHLY and FYNNEI. The CDR3 totals 15 residues. CDR3 residues: CAGSRETSGGYEQYF. The CDR3 coding sequence is TGTGCCGGCAGCCGGGAGACTAGCGGGGGGTACGAGCAGTACTTC.

V usage is TRBV24-1 and J usage is TRBJ1-1; D is unresolved. In germline, CDR1 is KGHDR, CDR2 SFDVKD. Trimming took 1 base from V and 10 from J, leaving 9 bases between them. The CDR3 has 12 amino acids. Here the CDR3 reads CATSDLSSGAFF. The CDR3 region has the DNA TGTGCCACCAGTGATTTAAGCTCTGGAGCTTTCTTT.

The J gene is TRBJ2-7, the V gene TRBV6-2 or TRBV6-3; TRBD2 is a possible D gene (6 bases). This CDR3 contains 15 residues. Per the germline V gene, CDR1 is MNHEY and CDR2 is SVGEGT. V was pared by 6 bases and J by 2 bases, with 17 bases between. The CDR3 DNA sequence: TGTGCCAGCAGCCTGGTAGTAGGCGGGACCTACGAGCAGTACTTC. It encodes CASSLVVGGTYEQYF.

With regard to this clone: The same CDR3 arises from other DNA sequences in this sample as well. The chain carries TRBV28 and TRBJ1-2; a weak D match, TRBD1 (5 bases). This CDR3 has 13 amino acids. Trimming removed 4 bases at V and 4 bases at J, with 10 bases between. The germline V gene has CDR1 MDHEN and CDR2 SYDVKM. The CDR3 spells CASSSGGGYGYTF. CDR3 nucleotide sequence: TGTGCCAGCAGTTCTGGGGGGGGCTATGGCTACACCTTC.

This clone was found a few times. This chain connects TRBV18 to TRBJ1-2; no firm D call. CDR1 and CDR2 from the germline V gene are KGHSH and LQKENI. There are 13 residues in the CDR3. Trimming left V 2 bases short and J 8 bases short, with 12 bases between. The CDR3, as DNA: TGTGCCAGCTCACCATTGACACGACGGGGCTACACCTTC. It encodes CASSPLTRRGYTF.

The chain couples TRBV11-2 to TRBJ2-1; 7 bases line up with TRBD1. CDR3 length equals 12 residues. Trimming cost V 10 bases and J 6 bases; bases outside gene matches: 6. Germline V CDR1 and CDR2: SGHAT, FQNNGV. CDR3 sequence reads: CAIATGINEQFF. CDR3 in DNA: TGTGCCATTGCGACAGGGATCAATGAGCAGTTCTTC.

This rearrangement joins TRBV4-3 to TRBJ2-1, with 12 bases aligning to TRBD2. Germline CDR1 reads LGHNA; CDR2 reads YSLEER. This CDR3 has 19 residues. The ends lost 4 bases at V and 10 bases at J; junction bases unmatched: 20. DNA for the CDR3: TGCGCCAGCAGCCTCGCACCGGGACTAGCGGGTCCAGGCGGCCTAGAGCAGTTCTTC. Encoded protein: CASSLAPGLAGPGGLEQFF.

The rearrangement links TRBV29-1 to TRBJ2-3; 11 bases match TRBD2. The junction had 9 bases not matched to a gene; V was cut back by 4 bases and J by 6 bases. CDR1 is SQVTM, CDR2 ANQGSEA, per germline. The CDR3 runs 15 residues. The CDR3 sequence: CSVGRLAGRFDTQYF. The DNA of the CDR3 is TGCAGCGTTGGCAGACTAGCGGGACGATTCGATACGCAGTATTTT.

The rearrangement links TRBV10-3 to TRBJ1-5, with D tentatively TRBD1 (5 bases). With 11 bases removed from V and 6 bases from J, the gap between germline ends came to 14 bases. The CDR3 is 12 residues long. Germline lookup yields CDR1 ENHRY and CDR2 SYGVKD. CDR3 in DNA: TGTGCCGCCGGGGGGGAGGGTCAGCCCCAGCATTTT. Protein product: CAAGGEGQPQHF.

The genes are TRBV4-2 and TRBJ1-1; D unclear. The germline V and J ends were trimmed by 3 bases and 5 bases, with 10 bases remaining between them. The CDR3 spans 13 residues. Germline V gene sequence: CDR1 LGHNA, CDR2 YNFKEQ. The DNA of the CDR3 is TGTGCCAGCAGCCAGGAGGGAGGGACTGAAGCTTTCTTT. Translating it yields CASSQEGGTEAFF.

This clone appeared a few times. The J gene is TRBJ1-2, the V gene TRBV7-8, with D perhaps matching TRBD1 (5 bases). Per germline, CDR1 SGHVS and CDR2 FQNEAQ. This CDR3 has 15 amino acids. Trimming left V 5 bases short and J 0 bases short, with 13 bases between. The CDR3 here is CASSPRGLSNYGYTF. As DNA, the CDR3 is TGTGCCAGCAGCCCGCGGGGACTCTCTAACTATGGCTACACCTTC.

The chain links TRBV6-6 to TRBJ2-5; TRBD1 is a possible D gene (7 bases). Deletions cut 0 bases from V and 4 bases from J, with 15 bases between. The germline gives CDR1 MNHNY, CDR2 SVGAGI (reference sequence). The CDR3 has 16 amino acids. DNA for the CDR3: TGTGCCAGCAGTTACTCGAGCCAGGGGGACTTAGAGACCCAGTACTTC. It codes for CASSYSSQGDLETQYF.

This clone is a singleton in its sample. This chain connects TRBV12-3 or TRBV12-4 to TRBJ1-2; D ambiguous. Trimming pared 4 bases from V and 5 bases from J, leaving 8 bases between. CDR3 length: 12 residues. CDR3 sequence reads: CASSSRLYGYTF. CDR3 sequence (DNA): TGTGCCAGCAGTTCCCGTTTATATGGCTACACCTTC.

V and J are TRBV6-5 and TRBJ1-6, with 8 bases matching TRBD1. Germline-derived CDR1 and CDR2 are MNHEY and SVGAGI. Trimming removed 0 bases from V and 15 bases from J; junction bases left unmatched: 13. The CDR3 totals 16 residues. In nucleotides, the CDR3 is TGTGCCAGCAGTTACTCGGGAGGACAGGGCCCCCGAAGCCTCCACTTT. Its protein product is CASSYSGGQGPRSLHF.

For the CDR3, the DNA is TGTGCCAGCAGTTTGGAGGAAGGTCAGCCCCAGCATTTT. Amino acids: CASSLEEGQPQHF. This sequence joins TRBV28 and TRBJ1-5; D remains unclear. The length of the CDR3 is 13 residues. V was pared by 3 bases and J by 6 bases, with 9 bases between. Germline CDR1 is MDHEN and CDR2 is SYDVKM. The whole variable domain, remainder taken from reference TRBV28 and TRBJ1-5, is DVKVTQSSRYLVKRTGEKVFLECVQDMDHENMFWYRQDPGLGLRLIYFSYDVKMKEKGDIPEGYSVSREKKERFSLILESASTNQTSMYLCASSLEEGQPQHFGDGTRLSIL.

This chain connects TRBV7-6 to TRBJ2-5; 7 nucleotides agree with TRBD2. The trim removed 4 bases at V and 2 bases at J, leaving 16 bases unmatched. Germline V gives CDR1 SGHVS, CDR2 FNYEAQ. This CDR3 contains 18 residues. The CDR3 reads CASSYRLGGTIRQETQYF. The CDR3 DNA is TGTGCCAGCAGCTACCGCCTTGGGGGGACTATCCGGCAAGAGACCCAGTACTTC.

V is TRBV6-2 or TRBV6-3 and J is TRBJ2-7; D remains ambiguous. The CDR3 runs 15 residues. Germline V gene data show CDR1 as MNHEY and CDR2 as SVGEGT. Trimming pared 3 bases from V and 2 bases from J, leaving 14 bases between. The CDR3 DNA reads as TGTGCCAGCAGTTATCGGCCAGGTCCCCCCTACGAGCAGTACTTC. Protein sequence: CASSYRPGPPYEQYF.

This clone has more than one count but fewer than ten. The chain joins TRBV5-8 to TRBJ2-1; 7 bases line up with TRBD2. V was clipped by 4 bases and J by 0 bases; unmatched bases: 4. The CDR3 sequence is 15 residues long. The germline V gene has CDR1 SGHTS and CDR2 YDEGEE. The CDR3 bases are TGTGCCAGCAGCCCAGCGGGGCGCTCCTACAATGAGCAGTTCTTC. It is translated as CASSPAGRSYNEQFF.

The rearrangement joins TRBV7-2 to TRBJ1-3; D uncertain. V was pared by 4 bases and J by 4 bases, with 11 bases between. The germline V gene has CDR1 SGHTA and CDR2 FQGNSA. The CDR3 consists of 14 residues. The CDR3 sequence: CASSSLGGGNTIYF. DNA for the CDR3: TGTGCCAGCAGCTCTCTAGGAGGGGGAAACACCATATATTTT. Combining the CDR3 with reference TRBV7-2 and TRBJ1-3 gives the whole variable domain GAGVSQSPSNKVTEKGKDVELRCDPISGHTALYWYRQSLGQGLEFLIYFQGNSAPDKSGLPSDRFSAERTGGSVSTLTIQRTQQEDSAVYLCASSSLGGGNTIYFGEGSWLTVV.

The rearrangement uses TRBV15 and TRBJ2-1, with 8 bases lining up with TRBD2. The CDR3 is made up of 15 amino acids. Germline CDR1 is LNHNV and CDR2 is YYDKDF (reference sequence). After removal of 7 bases from V and 5 bases from J, the junction contained 10 bases not matched to a gene. CDR3 nucleotide sequence: TGTGCCACCAAGCGGGCGGGGGGCTTTGACAATGAGCAGTTCTTC. The encoded protein is CATKRAGGFDNEQFF.

This chain joins TRBV19 and TRBJ1-1; D might be TRBD1 (6 bases). V lost 0 bases and J 0 bases, leaving 11 bases between the germline ends. Germline values: CDR1 LNHDA, CDR2 SQIVND (reference sequence). This CDR3 comprises 16 residues. The CDR3 region is CASSIDLGHLNTEAFF. The DNA of the CDR3 is TGTGCCAGTAGTATAGATCTGGGACACCTGAACACTGAAGCTTTCTTT.

In its sample, this clone was seen many times. The gene calls are TRBV24-1 and TRBJ2-5, with D possibly TRBD2 on 6 matching bases. The CDR3 consists of 16 residues. V lost 1 base to trimming and J lost 5 bases, with 16 bases between them. Per the germline V gene, CDR1 is KGHDR and CDR2 is SFDVKD. For the CDR3, the DNA is TGTGCCACCAGTGATTTAGGAGGGGCGCCGGGGGAGACCCAGTACTTC. It yields the protein CATSDLGGAPGETQYF.

V usage is TRBV13 and J usage is TRBJ2-2, with 9 bases identical to TRBD1. The germline CDR1 and CDR2 sequences are PRHDT and FYEKMQ (reference sequence). Trimming at V came to 4 bases and at J to 4 bases, leaving 13 bases not matched to a gene. This CDR3 contains 18 residues. As DNA, the CDR3 is TGTGCCAGCAGCTATCGCTCCCCGGGACAGGGACCCACCGGGGAGCTGTTTTTT. Residues: CASSYRSPGQGPTGELFF.

The V and J genes are TRBV6-6 and TRBJ1-3; D uncertain. V lost 6 bases and J 4 bases, leaving 10 bases between the germline ends. The CDR3 consists of 13 residues. Germline loops: CDR1 MNHNY, CDR2 SVGAGI (reference sequence). CDR3 bases: TGTGCCAGCAGGGACTCCAACGGAAACACCATATATTTT. Residues: CASRDSNGNTIYF.

In its sample, this clone was seen once. The rearrangement joins TRBV9 to TRBJ2-5; 12 bases agree with TRBD1. The CDR3 has 14 amino acids. Trimming removed 7 bases from V and 2 bases from J; junction bases left unmatched: 3. Germline V lookup: CDR1 SGDLS, CDR2 YYNGEE. CDR3 loop: CASGGQGAQETQYF. The CDR3 region has the DNA TGTGCCAGCGGGGGACAGGGGGCGCAAGAGACCCAGTACTTC.

The chain joins TRBV10-1 to TRBJ1-2; possibly TRBD1 for D (6 bases). From germline, CDR1 is WNHNN and CDR2 SYGVQD (reference sequence). Trimming left V 5 bases short and J 2 bases short, with 12 bases between. The length of the CDR3 is 14 residues. CDR3 sequence (DNA): TGCGCCAGCAGTCAACTACAGGGAAACTATGGCTACACCTTC. This codes for CASSQLQGNYGYTF.

This clone was seen once. The J gene is TRBJ1-2, the V gene TRBV7-6, with 7 positions matching TRBD1. V shed 5 bases, J shed 7 bases, and the junction held 7 bases outside the gene matches. The germline V gene encodes CDR1 SGHVS and CDR2 FNYEAQ. The CDR3 loop spans 13 amino acids. As DNA, the CDR3 is TGTGCCAGCAGCAAAGACAGGGCGTCTGGCTACACCTTC. Translation gives CASSKDRASGYTF.

The V and J genes are TRBV10-3 and TRBJ1-1; no clear D. The CDR3 has 14 residues. In germline, CDR1 is ENHRY, CDR2 SYGVKD. V was cut by 3 bases and J by 4 bases, with 12 bases left in between. The chain's CDR3 is CAISEEGGGTEAFF. The CDR3 nucleotides read TGTGCCATCAGTGAAGAGGGCGGAGGCACTGAAGCTTTCTTT.